These T cell receptor beta chains were read from a single sample in a study of OX40 agonist ivuxolimab in advanced cancers. This table comes from immunoSEQ multiplex PCR, and its TCRdb copy is limited to in-frame clones, with some not included. Seen here are 80,000 to 100,000 clones, around nine tenths observed once, and the top ten hold 0.7% to 1%. Specimen: CD4+ or CD8+ T cells sorted from blood, collected in a trial of the OX40 agonist ivuxolimab. These TCRs come from an adult with an advanced solid tumor such as melanoma, head and neck, liver or kidney cancer. The CDR3 runs from the conserved cysteine through the conserved F or W. D genes are given only for firm matches. Size values are once, few and many counts, or a class for expanded clones, and some rows have none.

D | J | size | V | CDR3 | DNA
TRBD2 | TRBJ2-1 | NA | TRBV4-3 | CASSQAVAGQQFF | TGCGCCAGCAGCCAAGCGGTAGCGGGTCAGCAGTTCTTC
NA | TRBJ2-7 | NA | TRBV20-1 | CSARELYEQYF | TGCAGTGCTCGGGAGCTTTACGAGCAGTACTTC
NA | TRBJ2-2 | NA | TRBV4-3 | CASSQDLGSGHTGELFF | TGCGCCAGCAGCCAAGATCTCGGTAGCGGCCACACCGGGGAGCTGTTTTTT
NA | TRBJ2-1 | NA | TRBV9 | CASSVEQRSYNEQFF | TGTGCCAGCAGCGTAGAACAGCGCTCCTACAATGAGCAGTTCTTC
NA | TRBJ2-5 | NA | TRBV5-4 | CASSLREETQYF | TGTGCCAGCAGCTTGCGGGAAGAGACCCAGTACTTC
NA | TRBJ2-7 | NA | TRBV5-6 | CASSLQSSYEQYF | TGTGCCAGCAGCCTACAGAGCTCCTACGAGCAGTACTTC
TRBD1 | TRBJ1-3 | NA | TRBV7-9 | CASSTRDSNSGNTIYF | TGTGCCAGCTCAACTCGGGACAGCAACTCTGGAAACACCATATATTTT
TRBD1 | TRBJ1-6 | once | TRBV19 | CASTLDRDVGSPLHF | TGTGCCAGTACTTTGGACAGGGATGTTGGTTCACCCCTCCACTTT
NA | TRBJ1-5 | few | TRBV7-9 | CASSLSKGGESQPQHF | TGTGCCAGCAGCTTGTCTAAGGGAGGGGAGAGTCAGCCCCAGCATTTT
TRBD1 | TRBJ1-6 | few | TRBV10-3 | CAISPGSGGGNSPLHF | TGTGCCATCAGCCCTGGATCAGGGGGCGGCAATTCACCCCTCCACTTT
TRBD1 | TRBJ2-7 | NA | TRBV7-2 | CASSLVLQGRAEQYF | TGTGCCAGCAGCTTAGTGTTACAGGGGAGAGCCGAGCAGTACTTC
TRBD2 | TRBJ2-7 | NA | TRBV6-5 | CASSYSSSGGVYEQYF | TGTGCCAGCAGTTACTCATCTAGCGGGGGGGTCTACGAGCAGTACTTC
NA | TRBJ1-1 | NA | TRBV30 | CAWSAHDGALEAFF | TGTGCCTGGAGTGCACACGACGGTGCTCTGGAAGCTTTCTTT
NA | TRBJ2-1 | NA | TRBV7-2 | CASTLTGDTRFEQFF | TGTGCCAGCACTCTCACCGGGGACACACGTTTTGAGCAGTTCTTC
NA | TRBJ1-6 | NA | TRBV5-1 | CASRQDEGKNSPLHF | TGCGCCAGCAGACAAGACGAGGGCAAAAATTCACCCCTCCACTTT
TRBD1 | TRBJ2-7 | once | TRBV6-5 | CASRGQGGAEQYF | TGTGCCAGCAGGGGACAGGGTGGGGCCGAGCAGTACTTC
NA | TRBJ1-1 | NA | TRBV18 | CASSPSQGLNTEAFF | TGTGCCAGCTCACCATCACAGGGCCTGAACACTGAAGCTTTCTTT
TRBD1 | TRBJ2-1 | NA | TRBV28 | CASIAGGYNEQFF | TGTGCCAGCATAGCAGGGGGATACAATGAGCAGTTCTTC
TRBD1 | TRBJ2-2 | NA | TRBV11-3 | CASSPGQLTGELFF | TGTGCCAGCAGCCCGGGACAGTTAACCGGGGAGCTGTTTTTT
TRBD1 | TRBJ2-1 | NA | TRBV27 | CASSLVPGQGIYEQFF | TGTGCCAGCAGTCTCGTTCCGGGACAGGGGATATATGAGCAGTTCTTC
NA | TRBJ2-2 | NA | TRBV7-3 | CASSLRGTDGELFF | TGTGCCAGCAGCTTAAGGGGGACGGACGGGGAGCTGTTTTTT
NA | TRBJ2-5 | NA | TRBV5-1 | CATRDLQETQYF | TGCGCCACCCGGGACCTCCAAGAGACCCAGTACTTC
NA | TRBJ2-5 | NA | TRBV29-1 | CSARGVETQYF | TGCAGCGCCCGGGGCGTGGAGACCCAGTACTTC
NA | TRBJ2-7 | NA | TRBV19 | CASTGGGYEQYF | TGTGCCAGTACCGGGGGCGGGTACGAGCAGTACTTC
NA | TRBJ2-3 | NA | TRBV5-4 | CASSLYQTADTQYF | TGTGCCAGCAGCTTGTATCAAACCGCAGATACGCAGTATTTT
TRBD2 | TRBJ2-7 | NA | TRBV7-2 | CASSLDALAGEQYF | TGTGCCAGCAGCTTAGACGCACTAGCGGGGGAGCAGTACTTC
NA | TRBJ1-6 | NA | TRBV27 | CASGRHLTSYNSPLHF | TGTGCCAGCGGGAGACACCTAACCTCCTATAATTCACCCCTCCACTTT
TRBD2 | TRBJ2-1 | NA | TRBV7-3 | CASSPTSRLADNEQFF | TGTGCCAGCAGCCCTACCTCGAGGCTAGCGGACAATGAGCAGTTCTTC
NA | TRBJ1-2 | NA | TRBV7-9 | CAIFEWGKGYTF | TGTGCCATCTTTGAATGGGGAAAGGGCTACACCTTC
TRBD1 | TRBJ1-5 | once | TRBV2 | CASRGTAQPQHF | TGTGCCAGCAGGGGGACAGCTCAGCCCCAGCATTTT
NA | TRBJ1-1 | NA | TRBV7-6 | CASSNGQRLNTEAFF | TGTGCCAGCAGCAACGGACAGAGACTGAACACTGAAGCTTTCTTT
NA | TRBJ1-1 | few | TRBV10-3 | CAISETENTEAFF | TGTGCCATCAGTGAAACAGAAAACACTGAAGCTTTCTTT
NA | TRBJ2-3 | NA | TRBV19 | CASSIIQGRGGTDTQYF | TGTGCCAGTAGTATCATACAGGGGCGGGGAGGGACAGATACGCAGTATTTT
NA | TRBJ2-5 | NA | TRBV10-3 | CAIRDGGEETQYF | TGTGCCATCAGGGATGGGGGAGAAGAGACCCAGTACTTC
NA | TRBJ2-7 | once | TRBV7-6 | CASSLAVGGGEQYF | TGTGCCAGCAGCTTAGCCGTGGGGGGCGGCGAGCAGTACTTC
NA | TRBJ1-1 | NA | TRBV28 | CASAAPASANTEAFF | TGTGCCAGCGCCGCCCCGGCCTCGGCAAACACTGAAGCTTTCTTT
TRBD2 | TRBJ2-5 | NA | TRBV9 | CASSGLAVFQETQYF | TGTGCCAGCAGCGGACTAGCGGTTTTTCAAGAGACCCAGTACTTC
TRBD2 | TRBJ2-3 | NA | TRBV10-2 | CASTLASGGPDTQYF | TGCGCCAGCACCTTAGCTAGCGGGGGACCAGATACGCAGTATTTT
TRBD2 | TRBJ2-7 | few | TRBV7-2 | CASSRSTGGSYEQYF | TGTGCCAGCAGCCGCTCGACGGGGGGATCCTACGAGCAGTACTTC
NA | TRBJ2-7 | NA | TRBV2 | CAGGLFYEQYF | TGTGCCGGGGGCCTATTCTACGAGCAGTACTTC
TRBD1 | TRBJ1-2 | NA | TRBV7-2 | CASSSHSDRAGFYGYTF | TGTGCCAGCAGCTCGCATTCGGACAGGGCTGGGTTCTATGGCTACACCTTC
TRBD1 | TRBJ2-7 | NA | TRBV7-8 | CASSRAGQGYEQYF | TGTGCCAGCAGTCGAGCGGGACAGGGTTACGAGCAGTACTTC
NA | TRBJ1-6 | NA | TRBV7-2 | CASSSDVGNSPLHF | TGTGCCAGCAGCTCCGACGTGGGGAATTCACCCCTCCACTTT
NA | TRBJ2-1 | NA | TRBV7-8 | CASSLGREVLNEQFF | TGTGCCAGCAGCTTAGGCAGGGAAGTCCTCAATGAGCAGTTCTTC
TRBD1 | TRBJ1-2 | NA | TRBV30 | CAWSEQTGVYGYTF | TGTGCCTGGAGCGAACAGACAGGGGTCTATGGCTACACCTTC
TRBD1 | TRBJ1-6 | NA | TRBV6-1 | CASREGQGGSPLHF | TGTGCCAGCAGGGAGGGACAGGGGGGATCACCCCTCCACTTT
TRBD1 | TRBJ1-5 | NA | TRBV6-6 | CASSYGTGTDQPQHF | TGTGCCAGCAGTTACGGGACAGGGACGGATCAGCCCCAGCATTTT
TRBD1 | TRBJ2-3 | NA | TRBV18 | CASSPQGGTDTQYF | TGTGCCAGCTCACCTCAGGGGGGCACAGATACGCAGTATTTT
NA | TRBJ1-5 | NA | TRBV18 | CASSPNEAANQPQHF | TGTGCCAGCTCACCCAACGAGGCCGCAAATCAGCCCCAGCATTTT
TRBD1 | TRBJ1-1 | NA | TRBV19 | CASTEGAGYHPFF | TGTGCCAGTACCGAGGGGGCAGGGTATCATCCTTTCTTT
NA | TRBJ2-1 | NA | TRBV19 | CASSIGQGHANEQFF | TGTGCCAGTAGTATTGGGCAGGGCCACGCGAATGAGCAGTTCTTC
NA | TRBJ1-1 | NA | TRBV18 | CASSPPNIGVTEAFF | TGTGCCAGCTCACCACCTAATATTGGGGTAACTGAAGCTTTCTTT
NA | TRBJ2-3 | NA | TRBV5-1 | CASSLSSGGDTQYF | TGCGCCAGCAGCTTATCCTCTGGGGGGGATACGCAGTATTTT
TRBD1 | TRBJ1-1 | NA | TRBV5-1 | CASSWDRVNTEAFF | TGCGCCAGCAGCTGGGACAGGGTGAACACTGAAGCTTTCTTT
TRBD2 | TRBJ2-1 | NA | TRBV7-9 | CASSLLAGVYNEQFF | TGTGCCAGCAGCTTACTAGCGGGGGTCTACAATGAGCAGTTCTTC